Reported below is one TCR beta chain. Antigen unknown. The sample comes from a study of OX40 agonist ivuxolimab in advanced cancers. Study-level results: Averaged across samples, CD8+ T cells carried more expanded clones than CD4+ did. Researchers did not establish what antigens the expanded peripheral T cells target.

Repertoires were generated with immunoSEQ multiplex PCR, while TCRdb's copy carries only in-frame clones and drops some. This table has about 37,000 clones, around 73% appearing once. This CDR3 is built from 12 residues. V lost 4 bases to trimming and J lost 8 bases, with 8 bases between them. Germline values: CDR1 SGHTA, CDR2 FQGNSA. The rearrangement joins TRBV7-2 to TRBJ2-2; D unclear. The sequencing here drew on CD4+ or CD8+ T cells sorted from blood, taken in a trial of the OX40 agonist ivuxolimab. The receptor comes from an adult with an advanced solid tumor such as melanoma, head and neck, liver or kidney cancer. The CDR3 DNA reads TGTGCCAGCAGCTCAGAGACGGGGGAGCTGTTTTTT. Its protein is CASSSETGELFF. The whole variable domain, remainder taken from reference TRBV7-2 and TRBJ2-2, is GAGVSQSPSNKVTEKGKDVELRCDPISGHTALYWYRQSLGQGLEFLIYFQGNSAPDKSGLPSDRFSAERTGGSVSTLTIQRTQQEDSAVYLCASSSETGELFFGEGSRLTVL.